A single sample gave rise to the 21 T cell receptor beta chains below, sequenced in a study of beta chain features in type 1 diabetes. The entirety of the isolated RNA underwent reverse transcription, so expressed TCRB transcripts were sequenced. The assay was immunoSEQ multiplex PCR, and TCRdb's table has in-frame clones only and misses some. Here the sample spans around 150,000 clones, roughly 60% being singletons. The study, taken as a whole, reports: All four CD4+ subsets from Type 1 diabetes patients carried moderately but significantly shorter TCRB CDR3s.

Their antigen targets remain unknown. Sequences were obtained from naive CD4+ T cells from blood. These receptors all come from a man younger than 45 with type 1 diabetes.

This clone occurred a few times. This chain links TRBV29-1 with TRBJ2-1, with 7 bases lining up with TRBD1. The CDR3 runs to 14 residues. Looked up from germline, CDR1 is SQVTM and CDR2 is ANQGSEA. V lost 6 bases, J lost 8 bases, and 13 bases stayed unmatched. CDR3 coding DNA: TGCAGCGTCGCCTACGATATAACAGGGGATGAGCAGTTCTTC. Protein sequence: CSVAYDITGDEQFF.

CDR3 region: CSGARQNTEAFF. CDR3 sequence (DNA): TGCAGCGGTGCCCGACAGAACACTGAAGCTTTCTTT. The rearrangement joins TRBV29-1 to TRBJ1-1; no reliable D call. The germline gives CDR1 SQVTM, CDR2 ANQGSEA. This CDR3 spans 12 amino acids. Trimming removed 7 bases at V and 1 base at J, with 10 bases between.

The J gene is TRBJ2-4, the V gene TRBV10-3; 9 bases fit TRBD1. Losses at the gene ends were 7 bases for V and 10 bases for J; bases not matched to a gene: 14. The CDR3 is 15 amino acids. Germline CDR1 ENHRY, CDR2 SYGVKD. The CDR3 sequence: CAITVDRGEGEIQYF. CDR3 DNA: TGTGCCATCACCGTGGACAGGGGAGAAGGAGAAATTCAGTACTTC.

This clone was observed a handful of times. The chain is built from TRBV4-3 and TRBJ2-4, with 8 bases fitting TRBD1. In germline, CDR1 is LGHNA, CDR2 YSLEER. V lost 0 bases and J lost 0; bases outside the gene matches: 13. The CDR3 runs to 20 residues. CDR3 DNA sequence: TGCGCCAGCAGCCAAGATTGGAGGACAGGGCTTAAGCTAGCCAAAAACATTCAGTACTTC. Translating it yields CASSQDWRTGLKLAKNIQYF.

The genes are TRBV29-1 and TRBJ2-1; TRBD2 might be the D (5 bases). The ends were cut back, 7 bases at V and 8 bases at J, with 12 bases in the middle. This CDR3 is built from 11 residues. Germline V gene lookup returns CDR1 SQVTM and CDR2 ANQGSEA. In DNA, the CDR3 is TGCAGCGCCAGGACTGCGGATGAGCAGTTCTTC. Its translation is CSARTADEQFF.

The sample holds a few counts of this clone. This sequence joins TRBV29-1 and TRBJ1-2; 10 bases are a match to TRBD1. CDR3 length: 12 amino acids. In germline, CDR1 is SQVTM, CDR2 ANQGSEA. This CDR3 is CSAGTGVYGYTF. The CDR3 region has the DNA TGCAGTGCCGGGACAGGGGTCTATGGCTACACCTTC.

The chain employs TRBV15 and TRBJ2-1; D uncertain. Per the germline V gene, CDR1 is LNHNV and CDR2 is YYDKDF (reference sequence). CDR3 size: 14 residues. The germline V and J ends were trimmed by 0 bases and 8 bases, with 11 bases remaining between them. The CDR3 coding sequence is TGTGCCACCAGCAGAGACAGGTCTCAGGATGAGCAGTTCTTC. Protein: CATSRDRSQDEQFF.

The chain joins TRBV7-9 to TRBJ2-5; either TRBD1 or TRBD2 may supply D (5 bases each). Germline V gene lookup returns CDR1 SEHNR and CDR2 FQNEAQ (reference sequence). The CDR3 runs 15 residues. The germline V and J ends were trimmed by 6 bases and 4 bases, with 18 bases remaining between them. CDR3 loop: CASSPGPINPETQYF. The DNA of the CDR3 is TGTGCCAGCAGTCCGGGACCCATAAACCCAGAGACCCAGTACTTC.

In DNA form, the CDR3 reads TGCAGCGTTGTTGAGGGGAAAGCTGAAGCTTTCTTT. Its protein is CSVVEGKAEAFF. The chain couples TRBV29-1 to TRBJ1-1; TRBD1 might be the D (5 bases). The CDR3 covers 12 residues. Germline CDR1 and CDR2: SQVTM and ANQGSEA. V was clipped by 4 bases and J by 6 bases, with 12 bases between them.

This clone was seen a few times. The CDR3 loop is CAWIGGVAKNIQYF. The CDR3 DNA reads as TGTGCCTGGATCGGGGGAGTAGCCAAAAACATTCAGTACTTC. This sequence joins TRBV30 and TRBJ2-4; D is perhaps TRBD2 (6 bases). The CDR3 is 14 residues long. Germline CDR1 reads GTSNPN; CDR2 reads SVGIG (reference sequence). With 4 bases removed from V and 0 bases from J, the gap between germline ends came to 10 bases. Together with reference TRBV30 and TRBJ2-4, the CDR3 gives the full variable domain: SQTIHQWPATLVQPVGSPLSLECTVEGTSNPNLYWYRQAAGRGLQLLFYSVGIGQISSEVPQNLSASRPQDRQFILSSKKLLLSDSGFYLCAWIGGVAKNIQYFGAGTRLSVL.

This clone showed up just a few times. This chain connects TRBV13 to TRBJ1-1; the match to TRBD1 covers 10 bases. V trimming: 3 bases; J trimming: 1 base; junction bases outside the gene matches: 2. CDR3 length: 15 residues. Germline V gene data show CDR1 as PRHDT and CDR2 as FYEKMQ (reference sequence). CDR3 region: CASSFRQGANTEAFF. The DNA for the CDR3 is TGTGCCAGCAGCTTCCGACAGGGGGCGAACACTGAAGCTTTCTTT.

The rearrangement uses TRBV7-9 and TRBJ2-2; tentative D call: TRBD2 (5 bases). Germline V gene data show CDR1 as SEHNR and CDR2 as FQNEAQ (reference sequence). The CDR3 is 15 amino acids. V shed 5 bases and J shed 3 bases, with 13 bases lying between them. CDR3 in DNA: TGTGCCAGCAGCGCGCGCGCAGCGGACACCGGGGAGCTGTTTTTT. It specifies CASSARAADTGELFF. Full variable domain (remainder filled in from reference TRBV7-9 and TRBJ2-2): DTGVSQNPRHKITKRGQNVTFRCDPISEHNRLYWYRQTLGQGPEFLTYFQNEAQLEKSRLLSDRFSAERPKGSFSTLEIQRTEQGDSAMYLCASSARAADTGELFFGEGSRLTVL.

This clone was seen a few times. The V gene is TRBV30, the J gene TRBJ1-1; D remains unclear. Trimming removed 2 bases at V and 0 bases at J, with 10 bases between. Per germline, CDR1 GTSNPN and CDR2 SVGIG (reference sequence). The CDR3 totals 14 residues. CDR3 protein: CAWSRFLMNTEAFF. The CDR3 DNA reads TGTGCCTGGAGTCGGTTCCTCATGAACACTGAAGCTTTCTTT.

V and J are TRBV18 and TRBJ2-7; tentatively, D is TRBD2 (6 bases). The germline V gene has CDR1 KGHSH and CDR2 LQKENI. CDR3 length: 13 residues. V lost 8 bases and J lost 0, with 11 bases in between. The CDR3 reads CASGGQVSYEQYF. CDR3 nucleotide sequence: TGTGCCAGCGGAGGGCAGGTCTCCTACGAGCAGTACTTC. The whole variable domain, filled in from reference TRBV18 and TRBJ2-7, reads NAGVMQNPRHLVRRRGQEARLRCSPMKGHSHVYWYRQLPEEGLKFMVYLQKENIIDESGMPKERFSAEFPKEGPSILRIQQVVRGDSAAYFCASGGQVSYEQYFGPGTRLTVT.

The CDR3: CASSWTSGGATDTQYF. As DNA, the CDR3 is TGTGCCAGCAGCTGGACTAGCGGGGGGGCCACAGATACGCAGTATTTT. This rearrangement joins TRBV7-2 to TRBJ2-3, with 15 nucleotides matching TRBD2. The J segment lost 2 bases and the V segment lost 4 bases, leaving 1 base of the junction unmatched. Per the germline V gene, CDR1 is SGHTA and CDR2 is FQGNSA. The CDR3 is 16 residues long.

A few counts support this clone. Other DNA variants within this sample encode the same CDR3. This rearrangement joins TRBV20-1 to TRBJ2-1; TRBD1 might be the D (5 bases). V was pared by 4 bases and J by 7 bases, with 5 bases between. Germline CDR1 is DFQATT and CDR2 is SNEGSKA (reference sequence). The CDR3 runs to 10 residues. In nucleotides, the CDR3 is TGCAGTGCTAAGGGGAATGAGCAGTTCTTC. It yields the protein CSAKGNEQFF.

Only a few counts were recorded for this clone. Other DNA sequences in this sample translate to the same CDR3. This chain joins TRBV30 and TRBJ2-7; D uncertain. This CDR3 contains 11 residues. Looked up from germline, CDR1 is GTSNPN and CDR2 is SVGIG (reference sequence). The V end lost 0 bases, the J end lost 4 bases, and 4 bases lay between the germline ends. CDR3 DNA: TGTGCCTGGAGTGTAGCTTACGAGCAGTACTTC. Amino acids: CAWSVAYEQYF.

V usage is TRBV10-3 and J usage is TRBJ2-1; 7 bases align to TRBD1. Per the germline V gene, CDR1 is ENHRY and CDR2 is SYGVKD. The CDR3 sequence is 15 residues long. J lost 5 bases, V lost 0 bases, and 4 bases had no gene match. The DNA of the CDR3 is TGTGCCATCAGTGAGTCGTACAGGGGCAACAATGAGCAGTTCTTC. Protein product: CAISESYRGNNEQFF.

This clone turned up a few times. The DNA of the CDR3 is TGCAGCGTTCGGCTATCTGCCAGGGGTGATTCACCCCTCCACTTT. Its translation: CSVRLSARGDSPLHF. J is TRBJ1-6 and V is TRBV29-1; possibly TRBD1 for D (6 bases). CDR1 is SQVTM, CDR2 ANQGSEA, per germline. The CDR3 has 15 residues. V was trimmed by 5 bases and J by 8 bases, leaving 19 bases between them.

The chain is built from TRBV9 and TRBJ2-7; 7 nucleotides align to TRBD1. The germline V gene has CDR1 SGDLS and CDR2 YYNGEE. V was pared by 5 bases and J by 7 bases, with 9 bases of the junction left unmatched. CDR3 length equals 13 residues. This CDR3 is CASSSRTGREQYF. The CDR3 nucleotides read TGTGCCAGCAGTTCCCGGACAGGTAGAGAGCAGTACTTC.

The J gene is TRBJ1-2, the V gene TRBV29-1; no firm D call. Trimming stripped 6 bases from V and 4 bases from J, with 9 bases between. Germline lookup yields CDR1 SQVTM and CDR2 ANQGSEA. This CDR3 has 11 residues. This CDR3 is CSVDEVYGYTF. The CDR3 coding sequence is TGCAGCGTCGATGAGGTCTATGGCTACACCTTC.